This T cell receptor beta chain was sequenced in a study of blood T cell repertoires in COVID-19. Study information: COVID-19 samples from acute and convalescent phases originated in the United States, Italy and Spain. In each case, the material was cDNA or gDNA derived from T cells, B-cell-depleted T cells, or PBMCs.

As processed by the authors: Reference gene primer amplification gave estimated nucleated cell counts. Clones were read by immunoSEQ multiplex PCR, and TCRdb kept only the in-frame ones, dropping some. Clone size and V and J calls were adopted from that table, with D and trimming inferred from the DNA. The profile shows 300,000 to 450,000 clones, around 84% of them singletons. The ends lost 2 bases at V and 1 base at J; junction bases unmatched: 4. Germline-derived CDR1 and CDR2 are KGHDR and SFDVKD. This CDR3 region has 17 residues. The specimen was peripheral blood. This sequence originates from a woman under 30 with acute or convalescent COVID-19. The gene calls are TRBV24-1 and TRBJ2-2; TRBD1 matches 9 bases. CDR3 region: CATSDSAGQGNTGELFF. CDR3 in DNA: TGTGCCACCAGTGATTCGGCGGGACAGGGGAACACCGGGGAGCTGTTTTTT.